The T cell receptor (beta chain) under discussion was sequenced for a study of Ad26.COV2.S vaccination and SARS-CoV-2 variants. Profiling relied on immunoSEQ multiplex PCR, and the TCRdb table lists in-frame clones only, not all of them. There are under 550,000 clones in the sample; around nine tenths occur only once, and 9.5% to 15% lies in the top ten. In the case of this clone: No antigen is known for it.

Germline CDR1 reads SGHTA; CDR2 reads FQGNSA. The CDR3 runs 15 residues. V was shortened by 3 bases and J by 0 bases, with 11 bases between the two germline ends. Treatment indicated: some 20 received Ad26.COV2.S at low or high dose, single or two shots; 5 received placebo; per-sample allocation not given. It was on day 63 after the first vaccine or placebo injection that samples were taken. Study results and limitations: Breadth of non-spike TCRs did not differ between vaccinees and placebo recipients.

The rearrangement uses TRBV7-2 and TRBJ1-2; D might be TRBD1 (5 bases). The TCR sequence derives from a person between 18 and 60 years old who received the Ad26.COV2.S COVID-19 vaccine or a placebo. Sample: peripheral blood, taken in a trial of Ad26.COV2.S vaccine versus placebo. The CDR3, as DNA: TGTGCCAGCAGCTTTCAGGGTTCTCCTAACTATGGCTACACCTTC. Translating gives CASSFQGSPNYGYTF.